Presented here are 11 T cell receptor beta chains from one specimen sequenced in a study of molecular identifiers for immune sequencing clone quantification. TCRdb redid the calling of the PCR reads with MiXCR, one entry per CDR3 protein. The sample holds around 470,000 distinct CDR3 sequences; 20% to 25% are singletons and the top ten take around 0.84%. The sequenced sample consisted of naive CD8+ T cells from blood, with Jurkat cell RNA spiked in. Noted subset: FACS-sorted CD8+CD4-CCR7+CD45RA+ naive T cells. These TCRs come from a human donor in good health. Some libraries in this study had Jurkat cell RNA spiked in.

Many counts were recorded for this clonotype. The V and J genes are TRBV27 and TRBJ2-3, with D perhaps TRBD2 (6 bases). The CDR3 length is 15 residues. V was pared by 3 bases and J by 2 bases, with 12 bases between. The V gene's germline CDR1 is MNHEY and CDR2 SMNVEV (reference sequence). Here the CDR3 DNA reads TGTGCCAGCAGTTTGGTCCCGGGAGCCACAGATACGCAGTATTTT. Its translation: CASSLVPGATDTQYF.

This clonotype was seen at least ten times. The J gene is TRBJ2-3, the V gene TRBV9; D not resolved. Germline CDR1 and CDR2: SGDLS and YYNGEE. The V end was cut by 0 bases, the J end by 5 bases, with 7 bases between. The CDR3 has 13 amino acids. In DNA form, the CDR3 reads TGTGCCAGCAGCGTAGACATGGAAGATACGCAGTATTTT. Translated, it gives CASSVDMEDTQYF.

In this sample, this clonotype turned up many times. The V gene is TRBV20-1, the J gene TRBJ1-2; the D is unclear. The CDR3 totals 14 residues. V was trimmed by 0 bases and J by 2 bases, leaving 10 bases between them. Germline V gene data show CDR1 as DFQATT and CDR2 as SNEGSKA (reference sequence). The CDR3 DNA sequence: TGCAGTGCTAGAGATCTTGAGGGAAACTATGGCTACACCTTC. This gives the protein CSARDLEGNYGYTF.

A note on this clonotype: Just one base apart from a much larger clone, this may be a read error. The rearrangement uses TRBV6-5 and TRBJ2-4, with no clear D. The CDR3 is 14 amino acids. Per germline, CDR1 MNHEY and CDR2 SVGAGI. V was clipped by 8 bases and J by 0 bases, with 11 bases between them. CDR3 loop: CASGSGPAKNIQYF. CDR3 in DNA: TGTGCCAGCGGTTCCGGGCCAGCCAAAAACATTCAGTACTTC.

This clonotype was picked up many times. The V gene is TRBV21-1, the J gene TRBJ1-2. TRBV21-1 is designated a pseudogene. The CDR3 totals 13 residues. The CDR3 sequence: CASTLQSNYGYTF. DNA for the CDR3: TGTGCCAGCACCTTACAGAGTAACTATGGCTACACCTTC.

In its sample, this clonotype was seen many times. V gene TRBV7-9 combines with J gene TRBJ2-7, with D hard to call. Germline V gene sequence: CDR1 SEHNR, CDR2 FQNEAQ (reference sequence). The CDR3 has 14 amino acids. Trimming pared 1 base from V and 2 bases from J, leaving 9 bases between. CDR3 sequence reads: CASSLGYRPYEQYF. Here the CDR3 DNA reads TGTGCCAGCAGCTTAGGGTACCGCCCCTACGAGCAGTACTTC.

This chain joins TRBV4-3 and TRBJ2-1; TRBD2 matches 10 bases. The V segment lost 4 bases and the J segment 2 bases; nucleotides outside the gene matches: 8. There are 17 residues in the CDR3. CDR1 and CDR2 from the germline V gene are LGHNA and YSLEER. The CDR3 region has the DNA TGCGCCAGCAGCCGCATCACCGGGACTAGCGCCTACAATGAGCAGTTCTTC. Its translation: CASSRITGTSAYNEQFF.

Here the CDR3 DNA reads TGTGCCAGCAGCGTAGGCGATGGGGCGCGGCAAGAGACCCAGTACTTC. Its translation is CASSVGDGARQETQYF. The V call is TRBV9, the J call TRBJ2-5, with D perhaps matching TRBD1 (5 bases). The CDR3 spans 16 residues. Trimming shortened V by 0 bases and J by 2 bases, and 14 bases separated the two germline ends. Germline V CDR1 and CDR2: SGDLS, YYNGEE.

This clonotype has a handful of counts. The chain is built from TRBV20-1 and TRBJ2-3; TRBD1 aligns across 7 bases. Germline V gene lookup returns CDR1 DFQATT and CDR2 SNEGSKA (reference sequence). The V segment lost 3 bases and the J segment 4 bases; nucleotides outside the gene matches: 10. The length of the CDR3 is 15 residues. CDR3 sequence: CSASGDRELADTQYF. The CDR3 nucleotides read TGCAGTGCTAGTGGCGACAGGGAACTAGCAGATACGCAGTATTTT.

The sample holds many counts of this clonotype. V and J are TRBV5-6 and TRBJ1-1, with D possibly being TRBD1 (6 bases). V dropped 0 bases and J dropped 3 bases, with 9 bases sitting between them. The CDR3 length is 14 residues. CDR1 and CDR2 (germline): SGHDT, YYEEEE. CDR3 coding DNA: TGTGCCAGCAGCTTGGGGACAGAGGACACTGAAGCTTTCTTT. Translated: CASSLGTEDTEAFF.

This clonotype showed up many times. The chain joins TRBV5-5 to TRBJ1-5, with D unresolved. This CDR3 has 15 amino acids. The V and J ends lost 2 bases and 0 bases respectively, with 9 bases between them. From germline, CDR1 is SGHKS and CDR2 YYEKEE (reference sequence). The CDR3 DNA reads TGTGCCAGCAGCTTTGAGGGCGTTAGCAATCAGCCCCAGCATTTT. Amino acids: CASSFEGVSNQPQHF.